The present TCR beta chain was sequenced within a study of shared clonotypes between healthy human individuals. Every subset's genomic DNA went evenly onto several immunoSEQ plates. Profiled with immunoSEQ multiplex PCR; TCRdb holds only in-frame clones, not every one. The table includes roughly 300,000 clones, about nine tenths detected once. The CDR3 consists of 14 residues. Trimming took 1 base from V and 5 from J, leaving 8 bases between them. From germline, CDR1 is MGHDK and CDR2 SYGVNS. V gene TRBV25-1 combines with J gene TRBJ2-2; no firm D call. The TCR originated in a man in his late teens or twenties in good health. The specimen sequenced was memory CD8+ T cells sorted from blood. Subset given: CD45RO+ cells pooled with CCR7-negative TemRA cells. CDR3 protein: CASSELESTGELFF. CDR3 bases: TGTGCCAGCAGTGAATTGGAATCTACCGGGGAGCTGTTTTTT.